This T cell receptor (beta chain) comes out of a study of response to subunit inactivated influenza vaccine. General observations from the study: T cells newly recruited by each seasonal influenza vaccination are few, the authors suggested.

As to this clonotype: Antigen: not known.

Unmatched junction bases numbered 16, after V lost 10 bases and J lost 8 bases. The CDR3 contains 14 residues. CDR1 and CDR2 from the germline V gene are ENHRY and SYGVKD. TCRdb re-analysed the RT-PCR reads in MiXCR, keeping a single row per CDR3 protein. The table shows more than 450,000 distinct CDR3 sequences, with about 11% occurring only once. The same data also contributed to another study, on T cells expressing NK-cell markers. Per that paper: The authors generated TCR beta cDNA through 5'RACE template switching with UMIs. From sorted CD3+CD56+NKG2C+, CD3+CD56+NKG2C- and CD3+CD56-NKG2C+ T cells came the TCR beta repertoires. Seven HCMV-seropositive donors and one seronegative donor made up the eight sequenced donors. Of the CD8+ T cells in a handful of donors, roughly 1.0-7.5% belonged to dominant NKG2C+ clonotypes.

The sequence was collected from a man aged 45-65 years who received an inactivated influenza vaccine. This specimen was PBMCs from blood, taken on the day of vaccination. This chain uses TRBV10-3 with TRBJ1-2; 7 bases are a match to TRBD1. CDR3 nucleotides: TGTGCCACCCCCGCTAAGGGGGCAACGGAGGGCTACACCTTC. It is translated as CATPAKGATEGYTF.